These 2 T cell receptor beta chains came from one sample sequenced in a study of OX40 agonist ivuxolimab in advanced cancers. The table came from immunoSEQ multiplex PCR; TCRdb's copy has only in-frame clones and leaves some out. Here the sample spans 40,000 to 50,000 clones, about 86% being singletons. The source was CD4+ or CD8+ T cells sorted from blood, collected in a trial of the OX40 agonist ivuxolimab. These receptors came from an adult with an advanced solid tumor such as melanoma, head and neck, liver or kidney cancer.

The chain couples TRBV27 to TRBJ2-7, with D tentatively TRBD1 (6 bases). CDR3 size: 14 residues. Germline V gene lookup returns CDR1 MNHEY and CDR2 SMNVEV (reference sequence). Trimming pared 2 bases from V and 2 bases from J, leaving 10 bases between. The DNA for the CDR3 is TGTGCCAGCAGTTTAACGTGGGGGCCCTACGAGCAGTACTTC. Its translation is CASSLTWGPYEQYF.

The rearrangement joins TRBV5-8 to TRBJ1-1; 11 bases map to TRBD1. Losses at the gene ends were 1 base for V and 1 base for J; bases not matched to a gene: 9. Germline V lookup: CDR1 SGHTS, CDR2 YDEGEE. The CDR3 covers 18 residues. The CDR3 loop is CASSLLRDRGVPNTEAFF. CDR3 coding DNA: TGTGCCAGCAGCTTGCTGCGGGACAGGGGGGTCCCGAACACTGAAGCTTTCTTT.